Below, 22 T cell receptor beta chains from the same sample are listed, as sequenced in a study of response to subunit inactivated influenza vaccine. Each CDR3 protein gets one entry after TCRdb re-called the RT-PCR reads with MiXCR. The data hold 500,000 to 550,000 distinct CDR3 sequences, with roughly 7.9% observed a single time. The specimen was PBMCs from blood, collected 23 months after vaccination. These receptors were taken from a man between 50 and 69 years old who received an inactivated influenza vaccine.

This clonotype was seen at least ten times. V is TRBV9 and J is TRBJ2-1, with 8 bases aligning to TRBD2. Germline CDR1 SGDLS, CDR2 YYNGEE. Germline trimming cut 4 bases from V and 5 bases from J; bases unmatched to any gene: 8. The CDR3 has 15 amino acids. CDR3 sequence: CASSPRTSNDNEQFF. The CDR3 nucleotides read TGTGCCAGCAGCCCCCGGACTAGCAACGACAATGAGCAGTTCTTC.

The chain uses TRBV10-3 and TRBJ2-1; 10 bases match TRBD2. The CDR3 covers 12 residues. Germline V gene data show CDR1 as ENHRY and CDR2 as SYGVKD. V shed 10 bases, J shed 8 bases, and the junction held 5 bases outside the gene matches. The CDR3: CATSGRGDEQFF. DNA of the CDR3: TGTGCCACCAGCGGGAGGGGAGATGAGCAGTTCTTC.

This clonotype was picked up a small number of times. CDR3 protein: CASSFLSGGSTDTQYF. The DNA of the CDR3 is TGTGCCAGCAGCTTCCTATCGGGGGGGAGCACAGATACGCAGTATTTT. The chain links TRBV5-6 to TRBJ2-3; 8 nucleotides align to TRBD2. Germline loops: CDR1 SGHDT, CDR2 YYEEEE. CDR3 length: 16 residues. V lost 2 bases and J lost 0; bases outside the gene matches: 5.

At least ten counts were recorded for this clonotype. CDR3 protein: CASSQDVGSSGSVDNEQFF. The CDR3 DNA reads as TGCGCCAGCAGCCAAGATGTCGGATCTAGCGGGAGCGTCGACAATGAGCAGTTCTTC. The chain couples TRBV4-3 to TRBJ2-1, with 10 bases aligning to TRBD2. This CDR3 spans 19 amino acids. Germline V gives CDR1 LGHNA, CDR2 YSLEER. V trimming: 0 bases; J trimming: 5 bases; junction bases outside the gene matches: 13.

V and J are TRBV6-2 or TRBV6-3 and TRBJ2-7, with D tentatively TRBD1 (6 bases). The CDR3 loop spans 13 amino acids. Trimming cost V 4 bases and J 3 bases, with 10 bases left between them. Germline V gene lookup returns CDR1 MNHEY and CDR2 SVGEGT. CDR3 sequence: CASSFTGLYEQYF. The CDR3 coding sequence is TGTGCCAGCAGTTTCACAGGGCTCTACGAGCAGTACTTC.

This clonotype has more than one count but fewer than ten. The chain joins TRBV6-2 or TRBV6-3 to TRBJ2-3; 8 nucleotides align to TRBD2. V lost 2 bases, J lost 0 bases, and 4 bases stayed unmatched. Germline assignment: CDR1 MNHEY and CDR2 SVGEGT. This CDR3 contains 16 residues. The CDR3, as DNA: TGTGCCAGCAGTTACCTAGCGGGCGGAAGCACAGATACGCAGTATTTT. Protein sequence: CASSYLAGGSTDTQYF.

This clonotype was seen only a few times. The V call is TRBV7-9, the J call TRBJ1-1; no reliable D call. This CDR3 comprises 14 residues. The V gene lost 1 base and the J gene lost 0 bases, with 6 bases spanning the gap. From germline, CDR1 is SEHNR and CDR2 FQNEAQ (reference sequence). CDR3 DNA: TGTGCCAGCAGCTTAGTGACCCTGAACACTGAAGCTTTCTTT. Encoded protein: CASSLVTLNTEAFF. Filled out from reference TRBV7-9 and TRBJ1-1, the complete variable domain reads DTGVSQNPRHKITKRGQNVTFRCDPISEHNRLYWYRQTLGQGPEFLTYFQNEAQLEKSRLLSDRFSAERPKGSFSTLEIQRTEQGDSAMYLCASSLVTLNTEAFFGQGTRLTVV.

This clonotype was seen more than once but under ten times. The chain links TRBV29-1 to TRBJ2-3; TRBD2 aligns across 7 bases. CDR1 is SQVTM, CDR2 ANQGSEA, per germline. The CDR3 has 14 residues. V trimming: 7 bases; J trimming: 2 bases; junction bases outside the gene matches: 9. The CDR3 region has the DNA TGCAGCGGAGTACCGGGACTACTCACAGATACGCAGTATTTT. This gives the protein CSGVPGLLTDTQYF.

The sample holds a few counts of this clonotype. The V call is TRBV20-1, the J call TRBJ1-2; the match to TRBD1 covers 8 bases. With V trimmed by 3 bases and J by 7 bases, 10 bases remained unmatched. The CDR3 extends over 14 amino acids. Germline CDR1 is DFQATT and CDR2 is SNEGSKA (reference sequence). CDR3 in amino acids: CSASTLGRGPGYTF. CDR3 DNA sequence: TGCAGTGCTAGTACCCTCGGCAGGGGGCCTGGCTACACCTTC.

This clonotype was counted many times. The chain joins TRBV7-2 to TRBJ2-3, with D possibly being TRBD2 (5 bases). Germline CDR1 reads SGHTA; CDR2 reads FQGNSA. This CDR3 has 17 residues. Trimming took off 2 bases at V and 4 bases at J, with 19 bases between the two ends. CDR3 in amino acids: CASSLFVQTTPADTQYF. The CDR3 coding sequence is TGTGCCAGCAGCTTATTCGTCCAGACTACCCCCGCAGATACGCAGTATTTT.

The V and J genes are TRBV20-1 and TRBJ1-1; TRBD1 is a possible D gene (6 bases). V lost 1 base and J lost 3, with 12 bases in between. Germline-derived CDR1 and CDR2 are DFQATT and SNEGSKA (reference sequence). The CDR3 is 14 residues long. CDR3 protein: CSARVGGGYTEAFF. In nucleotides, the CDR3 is TGCAGTGCTAGAGTGGGGGGCGGGTACACTGAAGCTTTCTTT.

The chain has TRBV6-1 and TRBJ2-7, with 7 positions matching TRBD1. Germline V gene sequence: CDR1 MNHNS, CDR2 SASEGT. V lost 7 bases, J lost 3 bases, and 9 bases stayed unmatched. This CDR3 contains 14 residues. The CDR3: CASTKGAGGYEQYF. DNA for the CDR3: TGTGCCAGCACCAAGGGAGCAGGGGGCTACGAGCAGTACTTC.

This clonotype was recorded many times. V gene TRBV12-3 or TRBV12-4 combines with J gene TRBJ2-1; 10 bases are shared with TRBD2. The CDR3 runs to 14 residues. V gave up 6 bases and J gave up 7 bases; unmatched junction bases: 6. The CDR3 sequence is CASRVAGGRNEQFF. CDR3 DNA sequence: TGTGCCAGCAGAGTAGCGGGGGGACGTAATGAGCAGTTCTTC.

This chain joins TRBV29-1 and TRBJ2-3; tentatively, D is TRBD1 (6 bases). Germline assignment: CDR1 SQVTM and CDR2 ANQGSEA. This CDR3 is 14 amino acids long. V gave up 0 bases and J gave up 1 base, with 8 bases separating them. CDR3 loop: CSVEEQGRTDTQYF. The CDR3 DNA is TGCAGCGTTGAAGAGCAGGGGCGCACAGATACGCAGTATTTT.

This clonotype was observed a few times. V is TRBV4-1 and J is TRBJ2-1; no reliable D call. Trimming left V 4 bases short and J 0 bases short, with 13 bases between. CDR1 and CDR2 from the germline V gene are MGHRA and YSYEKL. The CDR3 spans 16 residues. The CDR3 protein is CASSPEAAVSYNEQFF. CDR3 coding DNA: TGCGCCAGCAGCCCGGAAGCAGCCGTCTCCTACAATGAGCAGTTCTTC.

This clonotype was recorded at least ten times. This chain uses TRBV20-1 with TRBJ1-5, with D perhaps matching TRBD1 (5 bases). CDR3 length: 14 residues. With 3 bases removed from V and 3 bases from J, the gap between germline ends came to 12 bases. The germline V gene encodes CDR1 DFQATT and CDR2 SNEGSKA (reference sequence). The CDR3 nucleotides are TGCAGTGCTAGGGGGGGAGGGGACAATCAGCCCCAGCATTTT. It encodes CSARGGGDNQPQHF.

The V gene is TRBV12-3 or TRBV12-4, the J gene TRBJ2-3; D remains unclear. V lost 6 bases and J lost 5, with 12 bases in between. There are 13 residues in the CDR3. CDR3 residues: CASRLLALDTQYF. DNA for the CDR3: TGTGCCAGCAGGCTACTGGCGCTAGATACGCAGTATTTT.

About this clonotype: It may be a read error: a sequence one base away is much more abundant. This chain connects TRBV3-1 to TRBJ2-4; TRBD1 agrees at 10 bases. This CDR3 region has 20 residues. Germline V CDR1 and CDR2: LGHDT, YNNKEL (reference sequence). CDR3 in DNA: TGTGCCTGCAGCTCCCTCCCGGGACAGGGGCGCTTCTTAGCCAAAAACATTCAGTACTTC. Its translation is CACSSLPGQGRFLAKNIQYF.

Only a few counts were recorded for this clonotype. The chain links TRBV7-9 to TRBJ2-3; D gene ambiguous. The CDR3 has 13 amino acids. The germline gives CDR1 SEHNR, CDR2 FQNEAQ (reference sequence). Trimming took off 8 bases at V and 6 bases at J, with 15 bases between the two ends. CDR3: CASVGILGDTQYF. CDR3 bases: TGTGCCAGCGTGGGGATCCTAGGTGATACGCAGTATTTT.

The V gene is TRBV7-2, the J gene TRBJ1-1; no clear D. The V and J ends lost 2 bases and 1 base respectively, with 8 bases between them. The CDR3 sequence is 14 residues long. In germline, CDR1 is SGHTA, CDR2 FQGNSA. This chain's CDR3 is CASSLRSGNTEAFF. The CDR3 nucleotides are TGTGCCAGCAGCTTACGGTCAGGGAACACTGAAGCTTTCTTT.

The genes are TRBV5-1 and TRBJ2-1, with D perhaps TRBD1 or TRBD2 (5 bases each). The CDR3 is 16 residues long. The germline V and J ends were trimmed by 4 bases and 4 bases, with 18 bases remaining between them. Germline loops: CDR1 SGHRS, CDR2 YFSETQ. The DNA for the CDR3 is TGCGCCAGCAGCCCTGACGAGGGTGGGGGATACAATGAGCAGTTCTTC. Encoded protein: CASSPDEGGGYNEQFF.

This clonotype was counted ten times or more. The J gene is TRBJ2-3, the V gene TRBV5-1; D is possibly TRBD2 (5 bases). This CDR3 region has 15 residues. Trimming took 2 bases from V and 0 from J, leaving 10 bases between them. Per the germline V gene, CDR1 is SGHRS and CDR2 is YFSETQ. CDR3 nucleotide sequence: TGCGCCAGCAGCTTTGGAGGTAAAAGCACAGATACGCAGTATTTT. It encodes CASSFGGKSTDTQYF.